This entry lists 3 T cell receptor beta chains sequenced from one sample in a study of CD8 T cells in Susac syndrome. When the RNA was reverse transcribed, random hexamers were used with an input of about 0.45 to 1 ug. TCRdb fed the immunoSEQ multiplex PCR reads into MiXCR, producing one record per CDR3 protein. The sample shows 50,000 to 55,000 distinct CDR3 sequences, 85% to 95% of them seen only once. The specimen sequenced was CD8+ T cells from PBMCs. Receptors were obtained from a human donor with Susac syndrome.

J is TRBJ2-5 and V is TRBV12-3 or TRBV12-4; TRBD1 matches 9 bases. This CDR3 has 14 amino acids. Unmatched junction bases numbered 7, after V lost 6 bases and J lost 5 bases. The DNA of the CDR3 is TGTGCCAGCAGCTCGGGACAGGGTCACGAGACCCAGTACTTC. Its translation is CASSSGQGHETQYF.

CDR3 protein: CASSFVATTNEKLFF. The CDR3 nucleotides read TGTGCCAGCAGCTTTGTAGCAACCACTAATGAAAAACTGTTTTTT. The chain links TRBV11-2 to TRBJ1-4; the D is unclear. This CDR3 contains 15 residues. The V end lost 3 bases, the J end lost 2 bases, and 10 bases lay between the germline ends. CDR1 is SGHAT and CDR2 is FQNNGV in the germline V gene.

This chain connects TRBV28 to TRBJ1-2; D possibly corresponds to TRBD1 (5 bases). The CDR3 loop spans 12 amino acids. V was clipped by 4 bases and J by 6 bases, with 9 bases between them. Germline V CDR1 and CDR2: MDHEN, SYDVKM. The CDR3 region is CASSSGSNGYTF. The CDR3 nucleotides are TGTGCCAGCAGTTCAGGGTCTAATGGCTACACCTTC.